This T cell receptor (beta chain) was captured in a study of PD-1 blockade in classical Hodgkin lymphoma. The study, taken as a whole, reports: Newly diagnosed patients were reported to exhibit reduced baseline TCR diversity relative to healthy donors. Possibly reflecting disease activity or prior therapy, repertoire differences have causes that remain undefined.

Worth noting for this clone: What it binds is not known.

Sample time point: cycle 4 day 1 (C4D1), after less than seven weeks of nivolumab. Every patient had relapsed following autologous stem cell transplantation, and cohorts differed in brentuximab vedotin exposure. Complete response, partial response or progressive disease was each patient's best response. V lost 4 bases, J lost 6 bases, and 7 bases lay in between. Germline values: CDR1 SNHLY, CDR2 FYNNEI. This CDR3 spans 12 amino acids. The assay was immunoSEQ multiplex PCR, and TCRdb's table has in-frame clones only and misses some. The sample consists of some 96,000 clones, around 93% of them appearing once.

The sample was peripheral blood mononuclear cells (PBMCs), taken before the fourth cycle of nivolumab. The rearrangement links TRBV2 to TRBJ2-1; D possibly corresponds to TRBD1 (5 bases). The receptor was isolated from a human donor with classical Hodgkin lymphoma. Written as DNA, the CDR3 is TGTGCCAGCAGTGGACAGACCAATGAGCAGTTCTTC. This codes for CASSGQTNEQFF. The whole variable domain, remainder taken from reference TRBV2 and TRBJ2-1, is EPEVTQTPSHQVTQMGQEVILRCVPISNHLYFYWYRQILGQKVEFLVSFYNNEISEKSEIFDDQFSVERPDGSNFTLKIRSTKLEDSAMYFCASSGQTNEQFFGPGTRLTVL.